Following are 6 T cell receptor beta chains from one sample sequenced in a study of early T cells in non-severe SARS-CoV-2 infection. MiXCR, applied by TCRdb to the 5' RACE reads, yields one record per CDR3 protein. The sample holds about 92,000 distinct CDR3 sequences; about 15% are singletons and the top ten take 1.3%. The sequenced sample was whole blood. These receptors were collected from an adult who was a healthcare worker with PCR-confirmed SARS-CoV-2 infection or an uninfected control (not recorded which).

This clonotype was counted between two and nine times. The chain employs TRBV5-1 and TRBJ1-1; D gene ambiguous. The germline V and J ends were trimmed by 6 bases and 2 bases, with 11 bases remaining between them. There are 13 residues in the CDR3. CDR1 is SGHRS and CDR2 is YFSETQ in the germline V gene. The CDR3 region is CASKKTANTEAFF. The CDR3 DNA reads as TGCGCCAGCAAGAAGACGGCTAACACTGAAGCTTTCTTT.

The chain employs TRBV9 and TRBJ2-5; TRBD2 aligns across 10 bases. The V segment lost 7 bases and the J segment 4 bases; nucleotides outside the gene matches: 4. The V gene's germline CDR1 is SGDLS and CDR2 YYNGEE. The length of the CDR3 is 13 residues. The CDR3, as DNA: TGTGCCAGCTCAGCGGGAGGGGCAGAGACCCAGTACTTC. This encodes CASSAGGAETQYF.

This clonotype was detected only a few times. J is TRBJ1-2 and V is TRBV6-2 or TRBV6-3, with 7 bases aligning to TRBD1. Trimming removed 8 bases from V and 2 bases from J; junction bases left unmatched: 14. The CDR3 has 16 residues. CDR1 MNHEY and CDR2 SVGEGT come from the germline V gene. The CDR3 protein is CASPRPIRDRNYGYTF. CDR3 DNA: TGTGCCAGCCCCAGACCCATCCGGGACAGAAACTATGGCTACACCTTC.

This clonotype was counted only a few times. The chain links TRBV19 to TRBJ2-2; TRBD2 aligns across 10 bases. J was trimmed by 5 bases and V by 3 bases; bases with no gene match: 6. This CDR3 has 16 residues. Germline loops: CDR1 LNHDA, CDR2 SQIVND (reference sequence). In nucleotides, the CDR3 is TGTGCCAGTAGTATTTCCCTAGCGGGGGAAACCGGGGAGCTGTTTTTT. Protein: CASSISLAGETGELFF. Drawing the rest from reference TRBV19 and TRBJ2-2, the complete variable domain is DGGITQSPKYLFRKEGQNVTLSCEQNLNHDAMYWYRQDPGQGLRLIYYSQIVNDFQKGDIAEGYSVSREKKESFPLTVTSAQKNPTAFYLCASSISLAGETGELFFGEGSRLTVL.

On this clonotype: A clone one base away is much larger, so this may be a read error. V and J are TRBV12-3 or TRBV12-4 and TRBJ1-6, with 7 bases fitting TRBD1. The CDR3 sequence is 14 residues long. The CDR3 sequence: CANSLGQNNSPLHF. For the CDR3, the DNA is TGTGCCAACAGTTTGGGACAGAATAATTCACCCCTCCACTTT.

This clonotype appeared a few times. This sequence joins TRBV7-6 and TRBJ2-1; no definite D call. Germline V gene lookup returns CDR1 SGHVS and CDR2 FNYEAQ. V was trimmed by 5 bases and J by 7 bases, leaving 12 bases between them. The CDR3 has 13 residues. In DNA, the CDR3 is TGTGCCAGCAGCCCATACCAACTAAATGAGCAGTTCTTC. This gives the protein CASSPYQLNEQFF.